This paragraph reports one T cell receptor (beta chain). Sequencing used immunoSEQ multiplex PCR; TCRdb keeps in-frame clones, though not all of them. Of 50,000 to 65,000 clones in the sample, approximately 90% are singletons; the top ten hold approximately 1.2%. These data originate in a study of T cell changes during pregnancy in multiple sclerosis. In germline, CDR1 is MGHRA, CDR2 YSYEKL. The trim removed 4 bases at V and 4 bases at J, leaving 0 bases unmatched. This CDR3 has 14 residues. The receptor was isolated from a female donor with multiple sclerosis, enrolled in a pregnancy study. The V call is TRBV4-1, the J call TRBJ2-1; TRBD2 aligns across 11 bases. The input for sequencing was peripheral blood, taken in the second trimester of pregnancy. CDR3 amino acids: CASSRTSGYNEQFF. CDR3 nucleotide sequence: TGCGCCAGCAGCCGGACTAGCGGGTACAATGAGCAGTTCTTC.